Each of the 10 T cell receptor beta chains below was sequenced from the same sample in a study of blood T cell repertoires in COVID-19. TCRdb's table, derived via immunoSEQ multiplex PCR, lists solely in-frame clones and lacks some. This sample has some 250,000 clones, with more than 85% found just once. The specimen sequenced was PBMCs or T cells enriched from blood (not recorded which). The origin of the receptors is a man aged 40-55 years who had recovered from COVID-19.

The genes are TRBV28 and TRBJ2-1; possibly TRBD2 for D (6 bases). Trimming stripped 8 bases from V and 4 bases from J, with 15 bases between. Germline CDR1 is MDHEN and CDR2 is SYDVKM. The CDR3 loop spans 14 amino acids. The CDR3 sequence: CASEDLDYYNEQFF. The CDR3 DNA is TGTGCCAGCGAGGACCTGGACTATTACAATGAGCAGTTCTTC.

The chain employs TRBV6-5 and TRBJ2-7, with D tentatively TRBD1 (6 bases). Trimming removed 8 bases at V and 4 bases at J, with 21 bases between. The CDR3 extends over 15 amino acids. The germline gives CDR1 MNHEY, CDR2 SVGAGI. CDR3 amino acids: CASGGFLQTGYEQYF. The CDR3 region has the DNA TGTGCCAGCGGCGGTTTCTTACAGACAGGATACGAGCAGTACTTC.

The chain uses TRBV5-5 and TRBJ1-1, with D hard to call. In germline, CDR1 is SGHKS, CDR2 YYEKEE (reference sequence). Deletions cut 2 bases from V and 2 bases from J, with 13 bases between. This CDR3 has 15 residues. DNA for the CDR3: TGTGCCAGCAGCTTCATCGAGACGGGAAACACTGAAGCTTTCTTT. This sequence encodes CASSFIETGNTEAFF.

V usage is TRBV5-1 and J usage is TRBJ1-5; maybe TRBD1 (6 bases). The V and J ends lost 5 bases and 2 bases respectively, with 20 bases between them. This CDR3 region has 17 residues. From germline, CDR1 is SGHRS and CDR2 YFSETQ. The CDR3 sequence: CASSRTDSVGGNQPQHF. The CDR3, as DNA: TGCGCCAGCAGTAGGACAGACTCGGTTGGGGGCAATCAGCCCCAGCATTTT.

The rearrangement joins TRBV7-2 to TRBJ2-3, with TRBD2 as a possible D gene (6 bases). This CDR3 contains 13 residues. The V end was cut by 0 bases, the J end by 6 bases, with 7 bases between. Germline values: CDR1 SGHTA, CDR2 FQGNSA. In nucleotides, the CDR3 is TGTGCCAGCAGCTTAGCGGGACTTGATACGCAGTATTTT. It encodes CASSLAGLDTQYF.

This chain joins TRBV28 and TRBJ2-1; D may be TRBD2 (6 bases). The CDR3 sequence is 14 residues long. The germline CDR1 and CDR2 sequences are MDHEN and SYDVKM. CDR3 sequence reads: CGIESKEGLNEQFF. In nucleotides, the CDR3 is TGTGGGATTGAATCCAAGGAGGGATTGAATGAGCAGTTCTTC.

This rearrangement joins TRBV7-2 to TRBJ2-3; TRBD1 might be the D (6 bases). Trimming pared 5 bases from V and 2 bases from J, leaving 14 bases between. This CDR3 contains 15 residues. From germline, CDR1 is SGHTA and CDR2 FQGNSA. CDR3 region: CASSDLGGSTDTQYF. The CDR3 region has the DNA TGTGCCAGCAGCGACCTAGGGGGATCCACAGATACGCAGTATTTT. The complete variable domain, with remaining parts taken from reference TRBV7-2 and TRBJ2-3, reads GAGVSQSPSNKVTEKGKDVELRCDPISGHTALYWYRQSLGQGLEFLIYFQGNSAPDKSGLPSDRFSAERTGGSVSTLTIQRTQQEDSAVYLCASSDLGGSTDTQYFGPGTRLTVL.

The J gene is TRBJ2-5, the V gene TRBV11-3; TRBD2 matches at 13 bases. J gave up 4 bases and V 5 bases, and 7 bases lay outside the gene matches. Germline CDR1 is SGHNT and CDR2 is YENEEA. The CDR3 length is 16 residues. CDR3 region: CASSTRLAGGLETQYF. CDR3 coding DNA: TGTGCCAGCAGCACGCGACTAGCGGGGGGCTTAGAGACCCAGTACTTC.

This clone is a singleton in its sample. The DNA of the CDR3 is TGTGCCAGCAGTTGGACAGGGGGAGACACTGAAGCTTTCTTT. This sequence encodes CASSWTGGDTEAFF. The J gene is TRBJ1-1, the V gene TRBV27; TRBD1 aligns across 10 bases. This CDR3 contains 14 residues. Trimming at V came to 4 bases and at J to 3 bases, leaving 2 bases not matched to a gene. Germline CDR1 reads MNHEY; CDR2 reads SMNVEV (reference sequence).

This rearrangement joins TRBV11-2 to TRBJ2-3, with 9 positions matching TRBD2. V lost 1 base and J lost 2; bases outside the gene matches: 7. The CDR3 runs 17 residues. Germline V CDR1 and CDR2: SGHAT, FQNNGV. CDR3 sequence reads: CASSLARTSVFTDTQYF. The CDR3 nucleotides read TGTGCCAGCAGCTTAGCAAGGACTAGCGTTTTCACAGATACGCAGTATTTT.